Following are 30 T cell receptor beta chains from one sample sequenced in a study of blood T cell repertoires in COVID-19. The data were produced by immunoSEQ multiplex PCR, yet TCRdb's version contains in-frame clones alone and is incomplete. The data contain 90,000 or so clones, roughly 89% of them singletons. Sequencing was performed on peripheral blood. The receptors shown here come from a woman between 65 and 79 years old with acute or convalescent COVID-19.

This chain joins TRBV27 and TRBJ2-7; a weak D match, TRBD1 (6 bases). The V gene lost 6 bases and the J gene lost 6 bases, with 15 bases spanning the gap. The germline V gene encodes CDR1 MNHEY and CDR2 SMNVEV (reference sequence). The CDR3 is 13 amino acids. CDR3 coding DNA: TGTGCCAGCAGGGTCCAACAGGGCCGCGAGCAGTACTTC. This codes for CASRVQQGREQYF.

Here the CDR3 reads CASSPRDTRLGNTIYF. The DNA for the CDR3 is TGCGCCAGCAGCCCCCGGGACACGAGGCTTGGAAACACCATATATTTT. This chain links TRBV4-1 with TRBJ1-3; D might be TRBD1 (6 bases). The CDR3 has 16 residues. V was cut by 4 bases and J by 3 bases, with 16 bases left in between. Germline V gives CDR1 MGHRA, CDR2 YSYEKL.

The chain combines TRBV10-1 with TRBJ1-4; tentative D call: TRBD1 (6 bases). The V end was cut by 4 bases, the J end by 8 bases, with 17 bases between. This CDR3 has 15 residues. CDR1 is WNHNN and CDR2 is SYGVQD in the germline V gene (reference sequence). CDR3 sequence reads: CASSGGSGTQEKLFF. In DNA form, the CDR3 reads TGCGCCAGCAGTGGTGGATCCGGGACACAAGAAAAACTGTTTTTT.

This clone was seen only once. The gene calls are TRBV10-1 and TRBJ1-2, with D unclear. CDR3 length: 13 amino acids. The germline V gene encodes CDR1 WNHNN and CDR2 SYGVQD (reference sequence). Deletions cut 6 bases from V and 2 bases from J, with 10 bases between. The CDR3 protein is CASSPGLNYGYTF. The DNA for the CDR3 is TGCGCCAGCAGCCCCGGACTGAACTATGGCTACACCTTC.

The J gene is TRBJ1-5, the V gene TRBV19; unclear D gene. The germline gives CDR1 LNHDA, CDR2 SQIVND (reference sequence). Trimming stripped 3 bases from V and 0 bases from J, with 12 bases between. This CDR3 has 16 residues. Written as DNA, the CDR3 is TGTGCCAGTAGTATTACGGCGGTTTATAGCAATCAGCCCCAGCATTTT. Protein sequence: CASSITAVYSNQPQHF.

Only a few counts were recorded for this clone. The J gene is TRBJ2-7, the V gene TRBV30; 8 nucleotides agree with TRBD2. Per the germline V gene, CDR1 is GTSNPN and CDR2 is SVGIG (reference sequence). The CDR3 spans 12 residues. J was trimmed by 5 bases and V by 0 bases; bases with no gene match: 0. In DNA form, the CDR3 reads TGTGCCTGGAGTGTCGGGGGGGACGAGCAGTACTTC. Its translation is CAWSVGGDEQYF.

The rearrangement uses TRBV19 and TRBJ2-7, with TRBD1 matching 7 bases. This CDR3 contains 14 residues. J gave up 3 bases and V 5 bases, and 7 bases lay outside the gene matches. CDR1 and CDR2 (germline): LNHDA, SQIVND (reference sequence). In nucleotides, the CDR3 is TGTGCCAGTAGTCCACCGGGACAGTTCTACGAGCAGTACTTC. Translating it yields CASSPPGQFYEQYF.

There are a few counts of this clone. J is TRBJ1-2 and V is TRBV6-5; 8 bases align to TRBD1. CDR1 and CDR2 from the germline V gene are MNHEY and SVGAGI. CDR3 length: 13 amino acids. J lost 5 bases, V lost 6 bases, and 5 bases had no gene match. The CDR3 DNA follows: TGTGCCAGCAGGGGCAGGGGGCTTTATGGCTACACCTTC. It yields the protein CASRGRGLYGYTF.

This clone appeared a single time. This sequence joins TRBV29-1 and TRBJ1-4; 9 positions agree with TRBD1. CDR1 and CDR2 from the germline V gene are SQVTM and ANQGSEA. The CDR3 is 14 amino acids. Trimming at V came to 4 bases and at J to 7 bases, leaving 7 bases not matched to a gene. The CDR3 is CSVAPTGGSEKLFF. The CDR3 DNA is TGCAGCGTTGCCCCTACAGGGGGCAGTGAAAAACTGTTTTTT.

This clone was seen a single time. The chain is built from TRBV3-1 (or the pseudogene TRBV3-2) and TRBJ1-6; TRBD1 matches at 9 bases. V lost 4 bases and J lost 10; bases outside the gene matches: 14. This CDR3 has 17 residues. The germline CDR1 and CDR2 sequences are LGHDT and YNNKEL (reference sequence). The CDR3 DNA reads TGTGCCAGCAGCCTAGGGACAGGGAAGATTTCGGGATCACCCCTCCACTTT. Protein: CASSLGTGKISGSPLHF.

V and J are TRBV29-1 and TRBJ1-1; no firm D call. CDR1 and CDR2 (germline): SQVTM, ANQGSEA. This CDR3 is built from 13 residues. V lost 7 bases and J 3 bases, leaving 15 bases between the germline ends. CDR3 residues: CSAAMVRDTEAFF. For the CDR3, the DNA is TGCAGCGCCGCCATGGTCCGAGACACTGAAGCTTTCTTT.

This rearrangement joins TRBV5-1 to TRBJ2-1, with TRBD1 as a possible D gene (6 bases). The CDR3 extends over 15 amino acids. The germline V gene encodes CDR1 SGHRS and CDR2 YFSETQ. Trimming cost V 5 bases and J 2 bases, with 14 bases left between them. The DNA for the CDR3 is TGCGCCAGCAGTAAAGACGCAGGGGCCTACAATGAGCAGTTCTTC. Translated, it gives CASSKDAGAYNEQFF.

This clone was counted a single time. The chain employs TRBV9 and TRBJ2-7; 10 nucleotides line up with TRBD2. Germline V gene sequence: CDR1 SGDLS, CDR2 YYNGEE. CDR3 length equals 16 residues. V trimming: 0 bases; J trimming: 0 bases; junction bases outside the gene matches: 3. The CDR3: CASSVGAGGHSYEQYF. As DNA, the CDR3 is TGTGCCAGCAGCGTAGGAGCGGGAGGGCACTCCTACGAGCAGTACTTC.

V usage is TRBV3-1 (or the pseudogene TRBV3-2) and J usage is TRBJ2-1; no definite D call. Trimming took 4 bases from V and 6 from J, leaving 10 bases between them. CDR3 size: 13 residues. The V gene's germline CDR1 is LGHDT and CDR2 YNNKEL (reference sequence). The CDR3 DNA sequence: TGTGCCAGCAGCCGGGCACCTTCCAATGAGCAGTTCTTC. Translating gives CASSRAPSNEQFF.

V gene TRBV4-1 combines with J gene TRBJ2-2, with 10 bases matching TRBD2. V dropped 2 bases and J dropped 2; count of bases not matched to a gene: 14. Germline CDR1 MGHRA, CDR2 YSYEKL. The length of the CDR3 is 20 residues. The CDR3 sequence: CASSQPRGGASGGNTGELFF. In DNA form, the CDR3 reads TGCGCCAGCAGCCAACCACGAGGGGGGGCTAGCGGGGGAAACACCGGGGAGCTGTTTTTT.

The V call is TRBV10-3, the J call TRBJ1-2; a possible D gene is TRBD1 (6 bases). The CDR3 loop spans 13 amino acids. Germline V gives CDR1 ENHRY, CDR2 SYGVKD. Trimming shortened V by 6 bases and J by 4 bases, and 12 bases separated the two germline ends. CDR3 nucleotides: TGTGCCATCAGCCCGACAGGCCTCTATGGCTACACCTTC. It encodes CAISPTGLYGYTF.

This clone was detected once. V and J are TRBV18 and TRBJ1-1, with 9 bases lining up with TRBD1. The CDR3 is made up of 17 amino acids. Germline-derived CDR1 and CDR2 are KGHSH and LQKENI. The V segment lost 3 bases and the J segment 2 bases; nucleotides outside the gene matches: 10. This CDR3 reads CASSPWDREGANTEAFF. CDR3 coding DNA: TGTGCCAGCTCACCCTGGGACAGGGAGGGGGCAAACACTGAAGCTTTCTTT.

Here the CDR3 reads CASRSSDRVTEAFF. The CDR3 DNA reads TGTGCCAGCAGGTCGAGCGACAGGGTCACTGAAGCTTTCTTT. The chain links TRBV7-9 to TRBJ1-1; TRBD1 matches at 7 bases. This CDR3 has 14 residues. The V and J ends lost 6 bases and 4 bases, in that order; junction bases with no gene match: 8. Germline V gene data show CDR1 as SEHNR and CDR2 as FQNEAQ (reference sequence).

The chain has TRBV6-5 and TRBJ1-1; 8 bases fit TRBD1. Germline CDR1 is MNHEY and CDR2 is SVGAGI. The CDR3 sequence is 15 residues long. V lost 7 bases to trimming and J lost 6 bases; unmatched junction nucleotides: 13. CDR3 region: CASTPSGQGISEAFF. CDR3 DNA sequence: TGTGCCAGCACACCATCAGGACAGGGTATTTCTGAAGCTTTCTTT.

The CDR3 DNA is TGTGCCAGCAGCCGAGGGACAGGGGTCAATGAGCAGTTCTTC. This sequence encodes CASSRGTGVNEQFF. This sequence joins TRBV28 and TRBJ2-1; the match to TRBD1 covers 10 bases. The CDR3 loop spans 14 amino acids. The J segment lost 6 bases and the V segment lost 6 bases, leaving 5 bases of the junction unmatched. Per the germline V gene, CDR1 is MDHEN and CDR2 is SYDVKM.

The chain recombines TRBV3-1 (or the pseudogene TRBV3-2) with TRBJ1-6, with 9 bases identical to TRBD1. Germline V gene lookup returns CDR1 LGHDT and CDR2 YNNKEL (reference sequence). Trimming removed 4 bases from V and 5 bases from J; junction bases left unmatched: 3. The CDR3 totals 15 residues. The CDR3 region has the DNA TGTGCCAGCAGCCTCGGACAGGGGAATAATTCACCCCTCCACTTT. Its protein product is CASSLGQGNNSPLHF.

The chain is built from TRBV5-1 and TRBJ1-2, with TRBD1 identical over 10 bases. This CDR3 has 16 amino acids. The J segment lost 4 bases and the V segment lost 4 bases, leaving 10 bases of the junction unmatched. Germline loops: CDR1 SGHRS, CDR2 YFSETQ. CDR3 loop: CASSIATGGASYGYTF. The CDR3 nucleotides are TGCGCCAGCAGCATCGCGACAGGGGGCGCCTCCTATGGCTACACCTTC.

The CDR3 sequence is CASSPGTSGNSDTQYF. The CDR3 region has the DNA TGTGCCAGCAGCCCAGGGACTAGCGGGAATTCCGATACGCAGTATTTT. The gene calls are TRBV4-2 and TRBJ2-3; 13 nucleotides agree with TRBD2. Losses at the gene ends were 4 bases for V and 6 bases for J; bases not matched to a gene: 7. The CDR3 runs 16 residues. Germline V gene data show CDR1 as LGHNA and CDR2 as YNFKEQ.

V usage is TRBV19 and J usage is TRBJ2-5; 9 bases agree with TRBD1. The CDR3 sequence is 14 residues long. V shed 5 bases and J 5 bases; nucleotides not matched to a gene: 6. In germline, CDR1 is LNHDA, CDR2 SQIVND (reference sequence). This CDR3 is CASSRRDRVETQYF. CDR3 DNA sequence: TGTGCCAGTAGTCGCCGGGACAGGGTTGAGACCCAGTACTTC.

CDR3 nucleotide sequence: TGTGCCAGCAGCCAAGTCTCTAGTCCCGGCAATGAGCAGTTCTTC. Its translation: CASSQVSSPGNEQFF. The J gene is TRBJ2-1, the V gene TRBV3-1 (or the pseudogene TRBV3-2); D uncertain. Germline V CDR1 and CDR2: LGHDT, YNNKEL (reference sequence). V lost 1 base and J lost 6, with 13 bases in between. The CDR3 totals 15 residues.

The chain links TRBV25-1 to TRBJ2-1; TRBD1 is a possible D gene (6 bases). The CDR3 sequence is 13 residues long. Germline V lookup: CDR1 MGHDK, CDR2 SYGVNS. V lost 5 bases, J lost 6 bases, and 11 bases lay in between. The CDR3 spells CASSTLQGNEQFF. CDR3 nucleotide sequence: TGTGCCAGCAGTACCTTACAGGGCAATGAGCAGTTCTTC.

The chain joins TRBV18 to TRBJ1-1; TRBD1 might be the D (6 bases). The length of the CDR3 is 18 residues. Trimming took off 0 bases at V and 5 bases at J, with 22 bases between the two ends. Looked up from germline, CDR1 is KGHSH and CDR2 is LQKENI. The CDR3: CASSPPLRLGRDTTEAFF. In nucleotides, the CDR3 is TGTGCCAGCTCACCACCGCTCAGGCTAGGACGGGACACTACTGAAGCTTTCTTT.

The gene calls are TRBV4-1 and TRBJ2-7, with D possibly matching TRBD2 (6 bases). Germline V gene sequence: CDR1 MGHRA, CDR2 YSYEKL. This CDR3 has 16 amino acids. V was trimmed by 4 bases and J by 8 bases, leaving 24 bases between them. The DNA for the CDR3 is TGCGCCAGCAGCCCCAAGGTAGCTAGCGAGTTCAGGAAGCAGTACTTC. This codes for CASSPKVASEFRKQYF.

The CDR3 loop reads CASSEGGVGNIQYF. The CDR3 DNA follows: TGTGCCAGCAGTGAAGGGGGGGTAGGGAACATTCAGTACTTC. The rearrangement links TRBV6-1 to TRBJ2-4, with D perhaps TRBD2 (6 bases). Germline assignment: CDR1 MNHNS and CDR2 SASEGT. V shed 1 base and J shed 7 bases, with 11 bases lying between them. The CDR3 is 14 amino acids.

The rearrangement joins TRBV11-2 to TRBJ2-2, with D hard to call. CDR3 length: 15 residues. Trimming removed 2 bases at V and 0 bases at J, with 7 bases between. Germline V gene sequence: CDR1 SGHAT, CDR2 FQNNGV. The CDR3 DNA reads TGTGCCAGCAGCTTACAGGTGGCGAACACCGGGGAGCTGTTTTTT. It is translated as CASSLQVANTGELFF.